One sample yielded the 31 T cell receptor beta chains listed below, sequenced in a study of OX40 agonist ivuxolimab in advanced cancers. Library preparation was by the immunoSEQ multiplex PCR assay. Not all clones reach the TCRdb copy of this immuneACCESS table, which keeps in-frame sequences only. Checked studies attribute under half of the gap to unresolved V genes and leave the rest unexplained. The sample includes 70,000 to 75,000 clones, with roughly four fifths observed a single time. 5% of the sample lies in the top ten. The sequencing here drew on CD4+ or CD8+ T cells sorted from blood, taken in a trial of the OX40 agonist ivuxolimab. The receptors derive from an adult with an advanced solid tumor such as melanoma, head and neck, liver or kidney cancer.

CDR3 protein: CASSQSRQGAGEQYF. The DNA of the CDR3 is TGTGCCAGCAGCCAATCCCGACAGGGGGCAGGCGAGCAGTACTTC. The V call is TRBV4-2, the J call TRBJ2-5, with 10 bases matching TRBD1. Gene TRBJ2-7 matches the end of the DNA better, so the J call may be wrong. CDR3 length: 15 residues. Germline V gene sequence: CDR1 LGHNA, CDR2 YNFKEQ.

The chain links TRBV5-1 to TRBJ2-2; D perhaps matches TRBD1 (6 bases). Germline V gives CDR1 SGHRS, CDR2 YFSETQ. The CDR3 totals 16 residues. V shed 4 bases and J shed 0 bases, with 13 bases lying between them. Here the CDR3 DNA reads TGCGCCAGCAGCCAGAACAGGGCAACGAACACCGGGGAGCTGTTTTTT. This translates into CASSQNRATNTGELFF.

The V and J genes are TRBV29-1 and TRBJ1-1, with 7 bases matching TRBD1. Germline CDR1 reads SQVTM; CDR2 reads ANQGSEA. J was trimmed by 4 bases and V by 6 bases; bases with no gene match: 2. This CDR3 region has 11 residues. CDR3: CSVHRGTEAFF. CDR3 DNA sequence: TGCAGCGTGCACAGGGGCACTGAAGCTTTCTTT.

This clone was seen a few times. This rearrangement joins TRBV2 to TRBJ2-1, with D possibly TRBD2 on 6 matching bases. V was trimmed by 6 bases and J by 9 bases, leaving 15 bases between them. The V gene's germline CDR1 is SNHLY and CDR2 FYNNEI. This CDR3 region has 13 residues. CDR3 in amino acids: CASSELGEVEQFF. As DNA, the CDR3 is TGTGCCAGCAGCGAGCTAGGGGAGGTTGAGCAGTTCTTC.

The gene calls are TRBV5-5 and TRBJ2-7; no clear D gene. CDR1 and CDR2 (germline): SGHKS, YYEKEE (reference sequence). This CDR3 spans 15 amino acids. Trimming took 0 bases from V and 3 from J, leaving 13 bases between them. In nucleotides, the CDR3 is TGTGCCAGCAGCTTGGAAGACCTTCCCCACTACGAGCAGTACTTC. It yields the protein CASSLEDLPHYEQYF.

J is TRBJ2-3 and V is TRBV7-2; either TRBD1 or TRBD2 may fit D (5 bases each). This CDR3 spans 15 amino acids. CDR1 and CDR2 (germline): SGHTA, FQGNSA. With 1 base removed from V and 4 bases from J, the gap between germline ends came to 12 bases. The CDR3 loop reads CASSLVGAIADTQYF. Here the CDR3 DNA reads TGTGCCAGCAGCTTAGTCGGGGCCATCGCAGATACGCAGTATTTT.

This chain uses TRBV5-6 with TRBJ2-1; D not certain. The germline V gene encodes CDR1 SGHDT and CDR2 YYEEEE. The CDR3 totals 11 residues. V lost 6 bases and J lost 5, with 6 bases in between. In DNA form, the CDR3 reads TGTGCCAGCACCCAGAACAATGAGCAGTTCTTC. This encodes CASTQNNEQFF.

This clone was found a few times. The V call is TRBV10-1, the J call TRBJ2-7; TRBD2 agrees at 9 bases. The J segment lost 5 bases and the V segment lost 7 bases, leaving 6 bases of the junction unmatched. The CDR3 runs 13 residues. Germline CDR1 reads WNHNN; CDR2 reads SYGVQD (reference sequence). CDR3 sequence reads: CASIPAGGHEQYF. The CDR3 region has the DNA TGCGCCAGCATCCCAGCGGGAGGCCACGAGCAGTACTTC.

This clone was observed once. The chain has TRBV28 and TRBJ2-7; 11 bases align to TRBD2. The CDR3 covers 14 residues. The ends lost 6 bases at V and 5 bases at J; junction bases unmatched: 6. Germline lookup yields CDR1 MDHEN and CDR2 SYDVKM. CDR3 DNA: TGTGCCAGCAGGGTAGCGGGAGGGTACGACGAGCAGTACTTC. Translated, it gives CASRVAGGYDEQYF. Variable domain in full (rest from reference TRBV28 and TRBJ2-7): DVKVTQSSRYLVKRTGEKVFLECVQDMDHENMFWYRQDPGLGLRLIYFSYDVKMKEKGDIPEGYSVSREKKERFSLILESASTNQTSMYLCASRVAGGYDEQYFGPGTRLTVT.

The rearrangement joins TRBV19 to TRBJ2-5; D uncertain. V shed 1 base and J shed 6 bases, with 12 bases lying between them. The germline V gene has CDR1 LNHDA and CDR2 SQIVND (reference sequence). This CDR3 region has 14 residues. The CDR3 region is CASSIVGRFQTQYF. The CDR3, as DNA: TGTGCCAGTAGTATAGTTGGGCGTTTCCAGACCCAGTACTTC.

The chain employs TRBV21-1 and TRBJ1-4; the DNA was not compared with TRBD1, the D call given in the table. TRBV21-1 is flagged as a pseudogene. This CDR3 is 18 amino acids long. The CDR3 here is CASSSGAGTPRTNEKLFF. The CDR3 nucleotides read TGTGCCAGCAGCAGCGGCGCCGGGACACCCCGGACTAATGAAAAACTGTTTTTT.

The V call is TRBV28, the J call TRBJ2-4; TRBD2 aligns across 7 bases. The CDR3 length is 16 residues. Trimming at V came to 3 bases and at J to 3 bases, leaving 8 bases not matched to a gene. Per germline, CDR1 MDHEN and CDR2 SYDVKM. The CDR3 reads CASSFLGSGVKNIQYF. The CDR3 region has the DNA TGTGCCAGCAGTTTCTTGGGCAGCGGGGTCAAAAACATTCAGTACTTC.

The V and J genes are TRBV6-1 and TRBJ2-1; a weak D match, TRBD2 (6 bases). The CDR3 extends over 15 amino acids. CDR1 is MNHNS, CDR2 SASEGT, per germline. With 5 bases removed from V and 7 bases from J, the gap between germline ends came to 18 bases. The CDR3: CASSSGRERGNEQFF. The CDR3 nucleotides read TGTGCCAGCAGTTCCGGCCGGGAGCGCGGTAATGAGCAGTTCTTC.

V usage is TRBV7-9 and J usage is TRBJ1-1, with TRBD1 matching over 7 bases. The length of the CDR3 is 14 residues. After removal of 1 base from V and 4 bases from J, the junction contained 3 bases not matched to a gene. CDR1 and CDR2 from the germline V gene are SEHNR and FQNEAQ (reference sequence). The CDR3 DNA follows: TGTGCCAGCAGCTTAGAGGGGGCGGCCACTGAAGCTTTCTTT. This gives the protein CASSLEGAATEAFF.

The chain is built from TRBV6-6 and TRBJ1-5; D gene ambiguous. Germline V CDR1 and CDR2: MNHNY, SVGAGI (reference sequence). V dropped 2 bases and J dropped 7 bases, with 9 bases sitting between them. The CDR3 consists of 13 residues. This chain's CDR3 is CASSYGDRQPQHF. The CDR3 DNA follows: TGTGCCAGCAGTTACGGGGATAGGCAGCCCCAGCATTTT.

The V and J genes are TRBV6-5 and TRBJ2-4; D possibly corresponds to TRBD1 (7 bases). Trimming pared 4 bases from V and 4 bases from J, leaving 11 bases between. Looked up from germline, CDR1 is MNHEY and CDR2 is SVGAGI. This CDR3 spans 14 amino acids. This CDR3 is CASSSSGGKNIQYF. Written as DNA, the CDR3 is TGTGCCAGCAGTTCCTCAGGGGGGAAAAACATTCAGTACTTC.

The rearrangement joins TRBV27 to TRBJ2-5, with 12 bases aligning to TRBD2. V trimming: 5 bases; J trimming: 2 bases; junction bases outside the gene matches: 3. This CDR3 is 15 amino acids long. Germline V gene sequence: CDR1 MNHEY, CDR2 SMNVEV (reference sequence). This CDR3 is CASSRTSGNQETQYF. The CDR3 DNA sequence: TGTGCCAGCAGTCGGACTAGCGGGAATCAAGAGACCCAGTACTTC.

The CDR3 loop reads CASSLGSGPSTDTQYF. CDR3 nucleotides: TGCGCCAGCAGCTTGGGGTCCGGGCCCAGCACAGATACGCAGTATTTT. The chain couples TRBV5-1 to TRBJ2-3; D is undetermined. V was clipped by 0 bases and J by 0 bases, with 11 bases between them. The CDR3 has 16 amino acids. CDR1 and CDR2 (germline): SGHRS, YFSETQ. The full variable domain, rest sourced from reference TRBV5-1 and TRBJ2-3, is KAGVTQTPRYLIKTRGQQVTLSCSPISGHRSVSWYQQTPGQGLQFLFEYFSETQRNKGNFPGRFSGRQFSNSRSEMNVSTLELGDSALYLCASSLGSGPSTDTQYFGPGTRLTVL.

The CDR3 reads CASSWDRGGDTEAFF. The DNA of the CDR3 is TGCGCCAGCAGCTGGGACAGGGGAGGGGACACTGAAGCTTTCTTT. The J gene is TRBJ1-1, the V gene TRBV5-1, with 10 bases aligning to TRBD1. The junction had 5 bases not matched to a gene; V was cut back by 3 bases and J by 3 bases. This CDR3 has 15 residues. Germline CDR1 SGHRS, CDR2 YFSETQ.

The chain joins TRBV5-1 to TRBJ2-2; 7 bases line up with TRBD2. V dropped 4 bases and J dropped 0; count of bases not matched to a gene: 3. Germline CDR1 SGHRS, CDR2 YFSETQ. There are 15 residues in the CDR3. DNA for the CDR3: TGCGCCAGCAGCAGTCTAGCGGCGAACACCGGGGAGCTGTTTTTT. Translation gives CASSSLAANTGELFF.

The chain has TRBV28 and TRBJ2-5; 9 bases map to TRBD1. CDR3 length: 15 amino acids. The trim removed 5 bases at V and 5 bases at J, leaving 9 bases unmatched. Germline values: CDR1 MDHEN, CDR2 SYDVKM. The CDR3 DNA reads TGTGCCAGCAGTCCAACAGGGGGCGCCCGGGAGACCCAGTACTTC. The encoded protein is CASSPTGGARETQYF.

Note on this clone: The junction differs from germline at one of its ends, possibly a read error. This CDR3 is CASSPEGQGAAF. CDR3 nucleotide sequence: TGTGCCAGCTCACCAGAAGGGCAGGGGGCAGCCTTC. V gene TRBV18 combines with J gene TRBJ2-7, with 8 bases identical to TRBD1. This CDR3 has 12 amino acids. The germline CDR1 and CDR2 sequences are KGHSH and LQKENI.

Written as DNA, the CDR3 is TGTGCCAGCAGCCTACCGACTTCCCCTGGGCGTCCTGGGGCCAACGTCCTGACTTTC. Encoded protein: CASSLPTSPGRPGANVLTF. This chain links TRBV7-2 with TRBJ2-6; D gene uncertain. CDR1 is SGHTA and CDR2 is FQGNSA in the germline V gene. The V gene lost 5 bases and the J gene lost 2 bases, with 22 bases spanning the gap. This CDR3 spans 19 amino acids.

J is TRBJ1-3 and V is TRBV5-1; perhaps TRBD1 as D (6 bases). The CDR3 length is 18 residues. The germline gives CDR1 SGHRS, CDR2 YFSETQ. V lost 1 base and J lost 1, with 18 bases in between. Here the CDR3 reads CASSLLITTGSSGNTIYF. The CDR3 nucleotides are TGCGCCAGCAGCTTGTTAATAACGACAGGCAGTTCTGGAAACACCATATATTTT.

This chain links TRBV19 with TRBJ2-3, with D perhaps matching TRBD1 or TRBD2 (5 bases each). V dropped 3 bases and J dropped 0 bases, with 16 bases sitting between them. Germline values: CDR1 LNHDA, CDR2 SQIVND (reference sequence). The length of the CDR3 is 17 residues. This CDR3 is CASSIRGRGASTDTQYF. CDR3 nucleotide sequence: TGTGCCAGTAGTATCCGGGGACGTGGTGCTAGCACAGATACGCAGTATTTT.

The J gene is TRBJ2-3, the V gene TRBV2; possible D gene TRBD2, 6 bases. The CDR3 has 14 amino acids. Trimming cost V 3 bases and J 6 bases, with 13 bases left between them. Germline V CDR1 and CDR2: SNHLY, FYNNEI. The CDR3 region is CASSERTTKDTQYF. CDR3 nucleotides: TGTGCCAGCAGTGAGAGGACTACCAAGGATACGCAGTATTTT.

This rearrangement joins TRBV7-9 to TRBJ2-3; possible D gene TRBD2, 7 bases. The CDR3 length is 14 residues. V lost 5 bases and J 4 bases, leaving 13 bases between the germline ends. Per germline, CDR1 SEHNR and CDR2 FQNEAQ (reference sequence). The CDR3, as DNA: TGTGCCAGCAGCCTAGGGGGGGGCGCAGATACGCAGTATTTT. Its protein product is CASSLGGGADTQYF.

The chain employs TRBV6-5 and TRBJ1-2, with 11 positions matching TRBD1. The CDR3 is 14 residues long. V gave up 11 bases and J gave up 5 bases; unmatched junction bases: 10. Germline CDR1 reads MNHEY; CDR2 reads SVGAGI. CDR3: CAVAGTGGSYGYTF. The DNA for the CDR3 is TGTGCCGTAGCGGGGACAGGGGGTAGTTATGGCTACACCTTC.

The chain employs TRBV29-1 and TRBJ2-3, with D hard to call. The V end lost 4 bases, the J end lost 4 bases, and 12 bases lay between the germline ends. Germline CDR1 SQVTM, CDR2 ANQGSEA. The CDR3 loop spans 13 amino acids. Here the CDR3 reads CSVGAVPADTQYF. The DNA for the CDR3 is TGCAGCGTTGGGGCGGTACCCGCAGATACGCAGTATTTT.

CDR3 sequence reads: CASSDASGREYNEQFF. For the CDR3, the DNA is TGTGCCAGCAGCGACGCTAGCGGGAGGGAATACAATGAGCAGTTCTTC. This chain links TRBV2 with TRBJ2-1, with TRBD2 matching 12 bases. This CDR3 contains 16 residues. V shed 6 bases, J shed 4 bases, and the junction held 7 bases outside the gene matches. From germline, CDR1 is SNHLY and CDR2 FYNNEI.

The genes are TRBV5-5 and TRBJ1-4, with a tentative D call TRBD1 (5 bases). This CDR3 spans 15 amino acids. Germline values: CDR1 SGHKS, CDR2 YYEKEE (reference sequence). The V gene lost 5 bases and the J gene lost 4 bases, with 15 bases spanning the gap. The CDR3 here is CASRKPGLINEKLFF. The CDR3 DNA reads TGTGCCAGCAGGAAGCCGGGACTCATTAATGAAAAACTGTTTTTT. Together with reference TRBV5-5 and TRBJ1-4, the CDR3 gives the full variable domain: DAGVTQSPTHLIKTRGQQVTLRCSPISGHKSVSWYQQVLGQGPQFIFQYYEKEERGRGNFPDRFSARQFPNYSSELNVNALLLGDSALYLCASRKPGLINEKLFFGSGTQLSVL.